This T cell receptor (beta chain) appears in the sequencing data of a study of CD8 T cells in Susac syndrome. About 0.45 to 1 ug RNA was reverse transcribed with random hexamers. MiXCR, run by TCRdb on the immunoSEQ multiplex PCR reads, gives a single entry per CDR3 protein. The sample records about 130,000 distinct CDR3 sequences, about 95% being singletons. The CDR3 contains 15 residues. J gave up 0 bases and V 4 bases, and 6 bases lay outside the gene matches. CDR1 and CDR2 from the germline V gene are DFQATT and SNEGSKA (reference sequence). V gene TRBV20-1 combines with J gene TRBJ2-7; 10 nucleotides line up with TRBD1. The TCR comes from a human donor with Susac syndrome. Sequencing was performed on CD8+ T cells from PBMCs. CDR3 amino acids: CSATPGQGSSYEQYF. Here the CDR3 DNA reads TGCAGTGCTACGCCGGGACAGGGGAGCTCCTACGAGCAGTACTTC.